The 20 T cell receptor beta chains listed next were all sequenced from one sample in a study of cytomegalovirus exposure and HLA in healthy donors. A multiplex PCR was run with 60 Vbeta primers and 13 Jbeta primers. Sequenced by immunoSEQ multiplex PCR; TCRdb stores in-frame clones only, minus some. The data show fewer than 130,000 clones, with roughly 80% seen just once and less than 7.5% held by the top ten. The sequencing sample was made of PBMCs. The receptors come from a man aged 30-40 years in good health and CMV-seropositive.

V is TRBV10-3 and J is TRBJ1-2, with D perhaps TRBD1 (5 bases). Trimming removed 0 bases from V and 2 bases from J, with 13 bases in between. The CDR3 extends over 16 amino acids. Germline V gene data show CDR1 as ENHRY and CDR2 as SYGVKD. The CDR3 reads CAISESRDLSNYGYTF. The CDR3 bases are TGTGCCATCAGTGAGTCGCGGGACTTGTCCAACTATGGCTACACCTTC.

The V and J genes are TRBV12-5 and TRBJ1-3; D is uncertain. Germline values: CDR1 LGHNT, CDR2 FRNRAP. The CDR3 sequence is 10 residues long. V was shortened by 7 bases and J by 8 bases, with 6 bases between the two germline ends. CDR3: CASALYTIYF. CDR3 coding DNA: TGTGCTAGTGCCCTCTACACCATATATTTT.

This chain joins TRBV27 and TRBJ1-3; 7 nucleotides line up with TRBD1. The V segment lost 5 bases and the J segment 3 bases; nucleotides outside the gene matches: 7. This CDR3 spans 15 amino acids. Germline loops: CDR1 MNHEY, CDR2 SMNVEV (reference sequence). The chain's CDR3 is CASSNRGGYGNTIYF. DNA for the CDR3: TGTGCCAGCAGTAACAGGGGTGGATATGGAAACACCATATATTTT.

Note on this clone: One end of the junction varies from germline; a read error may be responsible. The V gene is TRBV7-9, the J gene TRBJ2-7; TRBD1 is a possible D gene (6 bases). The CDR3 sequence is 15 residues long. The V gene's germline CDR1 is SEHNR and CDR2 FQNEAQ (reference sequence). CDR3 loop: CSSSATGRGSNEQYF. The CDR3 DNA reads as TGTTCCAGCAGCGCAACAGGGAGAGGTAGCAACGAGCAGTACTTC.

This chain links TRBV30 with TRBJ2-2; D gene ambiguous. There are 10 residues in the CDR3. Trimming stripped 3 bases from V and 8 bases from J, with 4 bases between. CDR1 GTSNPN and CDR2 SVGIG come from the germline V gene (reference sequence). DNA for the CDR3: TGTGCCTGGAGACAGGGGGAGCTGTTTTTT. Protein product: CAWRQGELFF.

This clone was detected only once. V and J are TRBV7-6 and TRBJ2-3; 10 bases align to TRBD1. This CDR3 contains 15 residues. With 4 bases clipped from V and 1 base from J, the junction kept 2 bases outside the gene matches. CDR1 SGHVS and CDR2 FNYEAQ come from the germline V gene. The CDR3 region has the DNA TGTGCCAGCAGCTCTGGACAGGGGGGCACAGATACGCAGTATTTT. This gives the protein CASSSGQGGTDTQYF.

In nucleotides, the CDR3 is TGCAGCGTTGGGGACAGCCCCTACGAGCAGTACTTC. Protein product: CSVGDSPYEQYF. The V and J genes are TRBV29-1 and TRBJ2-7; 7 nucleotides match TRBD1. The CDR3 runs 12 residues. Per the germline V gene, CDR1 is SQVTM and CDR2 is ANQGSEA. V shed 4 bases and J 2 bases; nucleotides not matched to a gene: 2.

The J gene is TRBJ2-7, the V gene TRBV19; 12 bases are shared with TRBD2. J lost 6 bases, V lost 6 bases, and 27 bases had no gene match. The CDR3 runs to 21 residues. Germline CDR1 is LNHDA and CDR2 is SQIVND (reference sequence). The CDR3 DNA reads TGTGCCAGTAGCCCCGACCCCCGACTAGCGGGGGACCCGACGGCCCCCAGCGAGCAGTACTTC. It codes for CASSPDPRLAGDPTAPSEQYF.

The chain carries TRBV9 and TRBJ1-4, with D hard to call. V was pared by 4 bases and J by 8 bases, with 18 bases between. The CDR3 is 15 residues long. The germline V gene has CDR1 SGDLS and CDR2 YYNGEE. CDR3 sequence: CASSPPGSPAEKLFF. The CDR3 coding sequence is TGTGCCAGCAGCCCTCCAGGTTCCCCAGCAGAAAAACTGTTTTTT.

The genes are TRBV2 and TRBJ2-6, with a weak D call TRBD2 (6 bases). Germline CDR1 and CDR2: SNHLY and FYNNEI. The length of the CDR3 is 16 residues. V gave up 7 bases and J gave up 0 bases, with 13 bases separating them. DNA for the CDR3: TGTGCCAGCACGGCGGCGGGGACCTCTGGGGCCAACGTCCTGACTTTC. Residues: CASTAAGTSGANVLTF.

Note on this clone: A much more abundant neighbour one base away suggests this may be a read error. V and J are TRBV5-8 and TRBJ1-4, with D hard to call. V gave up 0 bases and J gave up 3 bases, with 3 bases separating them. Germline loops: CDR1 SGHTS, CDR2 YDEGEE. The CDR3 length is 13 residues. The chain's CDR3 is CASSLAANEKLFF. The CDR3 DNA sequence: TGTGCCAGCAGCTTGGCGGCTAATGAAAAACTGTTTTTT.

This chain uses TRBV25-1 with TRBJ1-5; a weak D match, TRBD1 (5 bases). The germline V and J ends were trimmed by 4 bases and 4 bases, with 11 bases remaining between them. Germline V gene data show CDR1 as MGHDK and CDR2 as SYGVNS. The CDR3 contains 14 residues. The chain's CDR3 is CASSGGLLNQPQHF. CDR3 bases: TGTGCCAGCAGTGGGGGACTATTGAATCAGCCCCAGCATTTT.

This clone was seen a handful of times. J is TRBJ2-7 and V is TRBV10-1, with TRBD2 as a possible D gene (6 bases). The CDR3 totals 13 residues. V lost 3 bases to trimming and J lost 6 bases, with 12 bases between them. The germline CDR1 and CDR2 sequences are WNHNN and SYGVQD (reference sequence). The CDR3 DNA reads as TGCGCCAGCAGTGATGGTCAGGGAGGCGAGCAGTACTTC. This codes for CASSDGQGGEQYF.

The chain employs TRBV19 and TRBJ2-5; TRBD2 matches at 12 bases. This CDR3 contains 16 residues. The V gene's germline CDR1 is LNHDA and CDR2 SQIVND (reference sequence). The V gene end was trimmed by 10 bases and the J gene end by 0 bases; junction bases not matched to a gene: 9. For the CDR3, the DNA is TGTGCCATCTCCGGACTAGCGGGATTAAACCAAGAGACCCAGTACTTC. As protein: CAISGLAGLNQETQYF.

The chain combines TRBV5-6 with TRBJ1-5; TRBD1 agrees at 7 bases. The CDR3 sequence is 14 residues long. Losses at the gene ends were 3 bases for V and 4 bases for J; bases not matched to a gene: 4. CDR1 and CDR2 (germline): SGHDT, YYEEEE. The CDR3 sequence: CASSSQGLNQPQHF. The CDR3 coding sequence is TGTGCCAGCAGCTCACAGGGGTTGAATCAGCCCCAGCATTTT.

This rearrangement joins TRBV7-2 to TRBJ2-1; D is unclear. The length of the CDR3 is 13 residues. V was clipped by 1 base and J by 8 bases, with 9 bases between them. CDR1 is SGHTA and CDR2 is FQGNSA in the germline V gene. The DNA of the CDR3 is TGTGCCAGCAGCTTAGACATCGGAGATGAGCAGTTCTTC. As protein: CASSLDIGDEQFF. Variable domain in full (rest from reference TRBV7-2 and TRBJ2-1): GAGVSQSPSNKVTEKGKDVELRCDPISGHTALYWYRQSLGQGLEFLIYFQGNSAPDKSGLPSDRFSAERTGGSVSTLTIQRTQQEDSAVYLCASSLDIGDEQFFGPGTRLTVL.

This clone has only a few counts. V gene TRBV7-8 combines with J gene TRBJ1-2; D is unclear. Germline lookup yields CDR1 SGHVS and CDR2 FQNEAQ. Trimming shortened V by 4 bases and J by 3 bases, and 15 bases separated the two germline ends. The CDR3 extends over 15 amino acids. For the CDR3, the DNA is TGTGCCAGCAGCTGGGCCGTGGGGAGCTACTATGGCTACACCTTC. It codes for CASSWAVGSYYGYTF.

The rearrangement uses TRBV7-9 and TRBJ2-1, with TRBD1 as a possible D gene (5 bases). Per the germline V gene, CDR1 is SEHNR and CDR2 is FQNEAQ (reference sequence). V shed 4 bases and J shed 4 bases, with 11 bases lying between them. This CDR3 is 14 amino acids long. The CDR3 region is CASSSSGAYNEQFF. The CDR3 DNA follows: TGTGCCAGCAGCTCGAGTGGGGCATACAATGAGCAGTTCTTC.

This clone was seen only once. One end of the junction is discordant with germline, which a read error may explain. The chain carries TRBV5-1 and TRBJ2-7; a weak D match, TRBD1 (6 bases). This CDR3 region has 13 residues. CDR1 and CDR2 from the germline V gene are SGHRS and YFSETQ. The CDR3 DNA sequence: TGCGCCAGCAGCTTGGATGATGGCAGGGGTTACCAGTTC. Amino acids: CASSLDDGRGYQF. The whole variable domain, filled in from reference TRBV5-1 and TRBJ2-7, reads KAGVTQTPRYLIKTRGQQVTLSCSPISGHRSVSWYQQTPGQGLQFLFEYFSETQRNKGNFPGRFSGRQFSNSRSEMNVSTLELGDSALYLCASSLDDGRGYQFGPGTRLTVT.

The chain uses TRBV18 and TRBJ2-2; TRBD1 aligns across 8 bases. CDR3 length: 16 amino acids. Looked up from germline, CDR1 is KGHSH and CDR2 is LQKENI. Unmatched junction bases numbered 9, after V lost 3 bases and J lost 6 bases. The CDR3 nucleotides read TGTGCCAGCTCACCGCGGACAGGGCCGAGGTCCGGGGAGCTGTTTTTT. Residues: CASSPRTGPRSGELFF.